Sequencing of this TCR beta chain was carried out in a study of shared clonotypes between healthy human individuals. Study-level points and caveats: Relative to their counterparts shared across all four donors, non-shared clonotypes exhibited diminished generation probabilities.

This clone was seen just once. Its target is unknown. Assay used: immunoSEQ multiplex PCR; TCRdb lists only in-frame clones, some missing. The sample lists about 710,000 clones, approximately 72% occurring once. The germline CDR1 and CDR2 sequences are LGHNA and YNFKEQ. CDR3 size: 15 residues. V was cut by 2 bases and J by 1 base, with 9 bases left in between. The chain links TRBV4-2 to TRBJ1-5; D is undetermined. This TCR was sampled from a woman between 25 and 40 years old in good health. The sequencing input was memory CD4+ T cells sorted from blood. Subset in this sample: CD45RA-negative fraction. CDR3 protein: CASSQTGGSNQPQHF. CDR3 DNA sequence: TGTGCCAGCAGCCAAACCGGAGGGAGCAATCAGCCCCAGCATTTT.